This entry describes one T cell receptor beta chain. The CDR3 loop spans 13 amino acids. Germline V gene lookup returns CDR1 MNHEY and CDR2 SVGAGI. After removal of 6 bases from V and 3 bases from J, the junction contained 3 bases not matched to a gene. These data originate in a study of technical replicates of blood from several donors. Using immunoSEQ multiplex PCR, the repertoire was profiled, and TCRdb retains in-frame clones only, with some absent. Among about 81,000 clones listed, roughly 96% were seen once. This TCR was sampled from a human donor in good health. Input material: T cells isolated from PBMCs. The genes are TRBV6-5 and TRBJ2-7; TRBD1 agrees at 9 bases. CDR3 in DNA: TGTGCCAGCAGAATGACAGGGGGCTACGAGCAGTACTTC. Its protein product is CASRMTGGYEQYF.